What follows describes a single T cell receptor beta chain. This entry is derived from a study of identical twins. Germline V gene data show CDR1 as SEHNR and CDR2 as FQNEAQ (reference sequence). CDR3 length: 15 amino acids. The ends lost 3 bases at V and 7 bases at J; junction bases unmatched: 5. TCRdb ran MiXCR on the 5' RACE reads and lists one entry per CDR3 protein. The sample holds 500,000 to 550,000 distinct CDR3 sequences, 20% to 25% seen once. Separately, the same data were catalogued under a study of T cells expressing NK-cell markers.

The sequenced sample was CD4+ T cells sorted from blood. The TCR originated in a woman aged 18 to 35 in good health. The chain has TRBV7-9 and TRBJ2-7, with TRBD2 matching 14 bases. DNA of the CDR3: TGTGCCAGCAGCTTGGACGGACTAGCGGGAGGTGAGCAGTACTTC. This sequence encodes CASSLDGLAGGEQYF.